This TCR beta chain was recovered during a study of blood T cell repertoires in COVID-19. At the level of the study: Samples came from the United States, Italy and Spain, spanning acute and convalescent COVID-19. The analysed material was cDNA or gDNA that came from T cells, B-cell-depleted T cells, or PBMCs.

CDR3 length: 17 residues. In germline, CDR1 is LNHDA, CDR2 SQIVND (reference sequence). Trimming cost V 7 bases and J 4 bases; bases outside gene matches: 17. In the original analysis: Amplification with reference gene primers provided the estimates of nucleated cell counts. Libraries were prepared by immunoSEQ multiplex PCR; TCRdb keeps only in-frame clonotypes and omits some of them. V and J calls and clone size are those listed in that table; D and trimming were worked out from the DNA. Here the sample spans tens of thousands of clones, nearly 90% being singletons. The receptor was derived from a man in his fifties with active COVID-19. The chain has TRBV19 and TRBJ1-2; 8 bases align to TRBD1. Source material: peripheral blood. The CDR3 spells CASTPAQGGQGVYGYTF. For the CDR3, the DNA is TGTGCCAGTACCCCGGCCCAGGGAGGACAGGGCGTCTATGGCTACACCTTC. Combining the CDR3 with reference TRBV19 and TRBJ1-2 gives the whole variable domain DGGITQSPKYLFRKEGQNVTLSCEQNLNHDAMYWYRQDPGQGLRLIYYSQIVNDFQKGDIAEGYSVSREKKESFPLTVTSAQKNPTAFYLCASTPAQGGQGVYGYTFGSGTRLTVV.